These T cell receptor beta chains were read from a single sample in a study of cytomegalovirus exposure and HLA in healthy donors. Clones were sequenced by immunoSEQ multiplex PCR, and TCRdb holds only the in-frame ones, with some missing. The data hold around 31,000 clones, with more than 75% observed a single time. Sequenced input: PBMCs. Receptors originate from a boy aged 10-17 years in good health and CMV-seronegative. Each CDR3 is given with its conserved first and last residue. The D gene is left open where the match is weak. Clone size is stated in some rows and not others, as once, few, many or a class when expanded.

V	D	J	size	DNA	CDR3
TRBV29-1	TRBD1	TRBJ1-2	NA	TGCAGCGTTGAGGGGGGGACAGGCTCTAACTATGGCTACACCTTC	CSVEGGTGSNYGYTF
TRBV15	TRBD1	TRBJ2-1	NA	TGTGCCACCAGCAGGGGACAGGACAATGAGCAGTTCTTC	CATSRGQDNEQFF
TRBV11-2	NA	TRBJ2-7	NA	TGTGCCAGCAGCTTAGATCCTGGAGCGGGCGAGCAGTACTTC	CASSLDPGAGEQYF
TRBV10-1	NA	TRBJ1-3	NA	TGCGCCTTCAATGCCGGCTCTGGAAACACCATATATTTT	CAFNAGSGNTIYF
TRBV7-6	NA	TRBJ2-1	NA	TGTGCCAGCAGCTTCGACATTAACCCCTTCAATGAGCAGTTCTTC	CASSFDINPFNEQFF
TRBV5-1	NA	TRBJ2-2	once	TGCGCCAGCAGGGCCATTGAGGGACACCGAAACACCGGGGAGCTGTTTTTT	CASRAIEGHRNTGELFF
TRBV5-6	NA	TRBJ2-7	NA	TGTGCCAGCAGCTTGGACTCGGGACACTACGAGCAGTACTTC	CASSLDSGHYEQYF
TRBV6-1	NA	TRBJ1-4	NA	TGTGCCAGCAGTGACTCACAGGGTACCTTTGAAAAACTGTTTTTT	CASSDSQGTFEKLFF
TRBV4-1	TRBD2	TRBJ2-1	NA	TGCGCCACCCAGCGGGGGGGCCTGGTGATTCTAGGCAATGAGCAGTTCTTC	CATQRGGLVILGNEQFF
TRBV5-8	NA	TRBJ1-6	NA	TGTGCCAGCAGGGTCCGGGGGGATTTTTCTCCCCTCCACTTT	CASRVRGDFSPLHF
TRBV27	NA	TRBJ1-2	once	TGTGCCAGCAGTAATCACAGGAGCAAAAATTATGGCTACACCTTC	CASSNHRSKNYGYTF
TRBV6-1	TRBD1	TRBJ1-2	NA	TGTGCCAGCAGCAACAGGGGGCGTAGTGGCTACACCTTC	CASSNRGRSGYTF
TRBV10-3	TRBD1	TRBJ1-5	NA	TGTGCCATCAGTGAAGCTGGACAGGGCTTTCAGCCCCAGCATTTT	CAISEAGQGFQPQHF
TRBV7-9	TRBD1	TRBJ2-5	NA	TGTGCCAGCAGCTCGACAGGGAAGGAGACCCAGTACTTC	CASSSTGKETQYF
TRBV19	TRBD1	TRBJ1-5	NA	TGTGCCAGTAGTATCCGGGACAGCGAAAATCAGCCCCAGCATTTT	CASSIRDSENQPQHF
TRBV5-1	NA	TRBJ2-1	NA	TGCGCCAGCAGCCCGCGACTAGTCATATCCTCCAATGAGCAGTTCTTC	CASSPRLVISSNEQFF
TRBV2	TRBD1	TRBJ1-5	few	TGTGCCAGCAGTGGGGACAGCTCCTATAGCAATCAGCCCCAGCATTTT	CASSGDSSYSNQPQHF